Sequencing of this T cell receptor (beta chain) was carried out in a study of neurological immune-mediated disorders. The cDNA was synthesized by 5'RACE incorporating 10-nucleotide random UMIs. TCRdb re-derived calls from the 5' RACE reads in MiXCR, one entry per CDR3 protein. The table shows approximately 40,000 distinct CDR3 sequences, with about 13% occurring only once. V shed 6 bases and J shed 4 bases, with 12 bases lying between them. This CDR3 region has 13 residues. Germline-derived CDR1 and CDR2 are KGHSH and LQKENI. This clonotype was seen just once. A much larger clone sits a single nucleotide away, making a read error possible.

The TCR originated in a female donor in good health. The V and J genes are TRBV18 and TRBJ1-2; possible D gene TRBD1, 5 bases. The sequenced sample consisted of PBMCs. The DNA for the CDR3 is TGTGCCAGCTCGGCGGACATAATCTATGGCTACACCTTC. Translated: CASSADIIYGYTF.